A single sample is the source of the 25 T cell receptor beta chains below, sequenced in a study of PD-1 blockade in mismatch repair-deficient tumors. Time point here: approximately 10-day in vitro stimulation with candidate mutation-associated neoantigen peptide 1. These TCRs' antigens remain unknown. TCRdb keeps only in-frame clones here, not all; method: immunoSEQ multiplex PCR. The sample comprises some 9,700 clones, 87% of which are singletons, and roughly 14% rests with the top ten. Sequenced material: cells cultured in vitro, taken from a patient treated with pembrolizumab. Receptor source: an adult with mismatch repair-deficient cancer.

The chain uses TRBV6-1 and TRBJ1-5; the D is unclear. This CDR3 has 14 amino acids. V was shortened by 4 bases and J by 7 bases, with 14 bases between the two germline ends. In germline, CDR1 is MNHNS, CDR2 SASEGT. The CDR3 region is CASSGGLQVQPQHF. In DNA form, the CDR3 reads TGTGCCAGCAGTGGCGGCCTACAAGTCCAGCCCCAGCATTTT.

The CDR3 spells CASSQDLWTSGNEQFF. The CDR3 nucleotides are TGCGCCAGCAGCCAAGATTTATGGACTAGCGGCAATGAGCAGTTCTTC. The gene calls are TRBV4-1 and TRBJ2-1; 10 positions match TRBD2. Per germline, CDR1 MGHRA and CDR2 YSYEKL. V dropped 0 bases and J dropped 6; count of bases not matched to a gene: 5. There are 16 residues in the CDR3.

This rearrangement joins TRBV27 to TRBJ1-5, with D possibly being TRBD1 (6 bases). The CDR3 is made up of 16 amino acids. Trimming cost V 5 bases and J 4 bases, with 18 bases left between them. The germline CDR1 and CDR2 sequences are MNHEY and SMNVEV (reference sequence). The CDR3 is CASSPSPRGGNQPQHF. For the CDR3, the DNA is TGTGCCAGCAGTCCCTCCCCGAGGGGGGGGAATCAGCCCCAGCATTTT.

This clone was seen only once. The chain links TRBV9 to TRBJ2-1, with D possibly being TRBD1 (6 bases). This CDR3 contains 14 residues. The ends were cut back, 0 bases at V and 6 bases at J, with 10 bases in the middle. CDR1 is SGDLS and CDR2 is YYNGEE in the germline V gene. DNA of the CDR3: TGTGCCAGCAGCGTAGGGGGACAACGCAATGAGCAGTTCTTC. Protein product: CASSVGGQRNEQFF.

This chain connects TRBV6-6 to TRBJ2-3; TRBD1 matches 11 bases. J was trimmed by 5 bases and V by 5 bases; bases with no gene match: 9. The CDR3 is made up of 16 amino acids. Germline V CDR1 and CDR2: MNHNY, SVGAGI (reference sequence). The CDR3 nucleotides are TGTGCCAGCAGTCCCCGGACAGGGGGCCTTGTAGATACGCAGTATTTT. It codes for CASSPRTGGLVDTQYF.

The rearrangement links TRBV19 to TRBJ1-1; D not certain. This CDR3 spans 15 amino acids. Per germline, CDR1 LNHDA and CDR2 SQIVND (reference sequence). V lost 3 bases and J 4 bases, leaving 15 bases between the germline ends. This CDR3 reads CASSIFWERGTEAFF. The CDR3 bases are TGTGCCAGTAGTATTTTCTGGGAGCGTGGCACTGAAGCTTTCTTT.

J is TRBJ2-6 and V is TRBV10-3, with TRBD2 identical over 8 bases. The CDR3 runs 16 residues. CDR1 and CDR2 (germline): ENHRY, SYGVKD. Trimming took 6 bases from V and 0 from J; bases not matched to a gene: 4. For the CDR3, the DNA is TGTGCCATCAGCGGGGGGGAAGGCTCTGGGGCCAACGTCCTGACTTTC. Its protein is CAISGGEGSGANVLTF.

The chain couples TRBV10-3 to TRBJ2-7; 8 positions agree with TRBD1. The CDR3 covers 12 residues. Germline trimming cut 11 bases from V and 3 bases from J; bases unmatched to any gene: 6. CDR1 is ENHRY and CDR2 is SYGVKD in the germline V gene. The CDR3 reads CAVMGQVYEQYF. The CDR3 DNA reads TGTGCCGTCATGGGACAGGTCTACGAGCAGTACTTC.

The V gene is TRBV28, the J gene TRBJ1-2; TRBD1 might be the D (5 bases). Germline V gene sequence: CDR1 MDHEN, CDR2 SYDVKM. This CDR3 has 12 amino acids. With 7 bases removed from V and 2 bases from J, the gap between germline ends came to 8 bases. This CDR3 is CASNRGNYGYTF. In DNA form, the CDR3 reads TGTGCCAGCAATCGGGGGAACTATGGCTACACCTTC.

This CDR3 reads CASSRELGTANEKLFF. The CDR3 DNA follows: TGTGCCAGCAGCCGCGAGCTCGGGACAGCGAATGAAAAACTGTTTTTT. The chain employs TRBV2 and TRBJ1-4; TRBD1 agrees at 7 bases. The V and J ends lost 6 bases and 5 bases, in that order; junction bases with no gene match: 12. This CDR3 region has 16 residues. The germline V gene has CDR1 SNHLY and CDR2 FYNNEI.

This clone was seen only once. CDR3 loop: CASNGGYSNQPQHF. The CDR3 nucleotides are TGTGCCAGTAATGGGGGTTATAGCAATCAGCCCCAGCATTTT. The V and J genes are TRBV19 and TRBJ1-5; perhaps TRBD1 as D (5 bases). V lost 7 bases, J lost 0 bases, and 10 bases lay in between. The CDR3 sequence is 14 residues long. Per germline, CDR1 LNHDA and CDR2 SQIVND (reference sequence).

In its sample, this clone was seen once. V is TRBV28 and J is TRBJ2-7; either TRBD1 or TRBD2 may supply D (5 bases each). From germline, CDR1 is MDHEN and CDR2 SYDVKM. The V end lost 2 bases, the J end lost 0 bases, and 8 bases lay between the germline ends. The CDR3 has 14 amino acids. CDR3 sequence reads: CASSLPGSSYEQYF. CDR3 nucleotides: TGTGCCAGCAGTTTACCAGGGAGCTCCTACGAGCAGTACTTC. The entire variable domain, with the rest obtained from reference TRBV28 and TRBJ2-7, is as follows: DVKVTQSSRYLVKRTGEKVFLECVQDMDHENMFWYRQDPGLGLRLIYFSYDVKMKEKGDIPEGYSVSREKKERFSLILESASTNQTSMYLCASSLPGSSYEQYFGPGTRLTVT.

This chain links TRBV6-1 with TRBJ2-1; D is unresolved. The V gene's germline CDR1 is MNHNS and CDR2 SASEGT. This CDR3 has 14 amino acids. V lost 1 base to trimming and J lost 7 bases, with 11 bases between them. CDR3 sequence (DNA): TGTGCCAGCAGTGAAGACCCGTTTAGTAATGAGCAGTTCTTC. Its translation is CASSEDPFSNEQFF.

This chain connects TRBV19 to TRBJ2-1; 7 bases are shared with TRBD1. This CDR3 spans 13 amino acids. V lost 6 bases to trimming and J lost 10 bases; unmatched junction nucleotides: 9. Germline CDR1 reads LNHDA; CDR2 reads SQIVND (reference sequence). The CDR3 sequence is CASRQGSYGEQFF. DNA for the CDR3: TGTGCCAGTAGACAGGGGTCTTATGGCGAGCAGTTCTTC.

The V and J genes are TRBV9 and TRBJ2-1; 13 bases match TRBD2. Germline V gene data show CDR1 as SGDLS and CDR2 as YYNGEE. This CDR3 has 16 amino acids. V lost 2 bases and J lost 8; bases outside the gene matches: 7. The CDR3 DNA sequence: TGTGCCAGCAGCGTCTCCGGGACTAGCGGGGCCTATGAGCAGTTCTTC. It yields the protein CASSVSGTSGAYEQFF.

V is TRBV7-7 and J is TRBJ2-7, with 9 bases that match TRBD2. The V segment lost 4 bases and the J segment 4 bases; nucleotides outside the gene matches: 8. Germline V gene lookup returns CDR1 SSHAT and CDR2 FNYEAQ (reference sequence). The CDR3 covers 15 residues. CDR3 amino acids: CASSYGSGSDYEQYF. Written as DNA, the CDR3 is TGTGCCAGCAGCTATGGTAGCGGGAGTGATTACGAGCAGTACTTC.

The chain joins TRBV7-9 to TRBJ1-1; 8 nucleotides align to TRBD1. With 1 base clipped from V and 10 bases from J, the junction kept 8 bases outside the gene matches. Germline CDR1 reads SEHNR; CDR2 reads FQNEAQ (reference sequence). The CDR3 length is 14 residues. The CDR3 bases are TGTGCCAGCAGCTTAGGGGAAGACAGGGGTGGAGCTTTCTTT. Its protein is CASSLGEDRGGAFF.

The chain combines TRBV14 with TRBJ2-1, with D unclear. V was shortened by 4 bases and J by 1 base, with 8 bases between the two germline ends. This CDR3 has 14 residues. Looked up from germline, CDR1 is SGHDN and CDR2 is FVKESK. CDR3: CASSPMGSYNEQFF. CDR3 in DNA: TGTGCCAGCAGCCCCATGGGGTCCTACAATGAGCAGTTCTTC. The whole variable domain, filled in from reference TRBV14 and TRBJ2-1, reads EAGVTQFPSHSVIEKGQTVTLRCDPISGHDNLYWYRRVMGKEIKFLLHFVKESKQDESGMPNNRFLAERTGGTYSTLKVQPAELEDSGVYFCASSPMGSYNEQFFGPGTRLTVL.

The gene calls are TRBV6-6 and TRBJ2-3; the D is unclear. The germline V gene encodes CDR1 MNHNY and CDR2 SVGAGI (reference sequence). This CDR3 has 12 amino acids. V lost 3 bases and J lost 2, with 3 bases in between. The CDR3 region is CASSYNTDTQYF. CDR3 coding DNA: TGTGCCAGCAGTTATAACACAGATACGCAGTATTTT.

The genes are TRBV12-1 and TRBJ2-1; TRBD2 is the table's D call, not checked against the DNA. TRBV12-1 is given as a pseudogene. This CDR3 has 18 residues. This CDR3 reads CASSSRLAGESSYNEQFF. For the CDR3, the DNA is TGTGCCAGCAGCTCCCGACTAGCGGGAGAAAGCTCCTACAATGAGCAGTTCTTC.

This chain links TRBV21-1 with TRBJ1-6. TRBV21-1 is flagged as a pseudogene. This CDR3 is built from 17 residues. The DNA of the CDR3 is TGTGCCAGCAGCAAAGGAGGTTTACTACCGAATCCCTCACCCCTCCACTTT. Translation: CASSKGGLLPNPSPLHF.

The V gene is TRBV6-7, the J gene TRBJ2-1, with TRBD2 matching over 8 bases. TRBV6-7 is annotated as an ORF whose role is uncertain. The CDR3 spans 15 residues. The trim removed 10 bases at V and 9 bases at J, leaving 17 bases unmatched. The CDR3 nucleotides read TGTGCCACCCTGCGGGGTAGCGGGAAGGTCGGTGAGCAGTTCTTC. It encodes CATLRGSGKVGEQFF.

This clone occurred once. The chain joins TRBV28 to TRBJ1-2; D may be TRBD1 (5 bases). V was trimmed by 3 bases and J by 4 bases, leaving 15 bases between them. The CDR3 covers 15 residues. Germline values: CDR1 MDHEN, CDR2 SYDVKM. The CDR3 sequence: CASSLFVGAAYGYTF. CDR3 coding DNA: TGTGCCAGCAGTTTGTTCGTCGGGGCGGCCTATGGCTACACCTTC.

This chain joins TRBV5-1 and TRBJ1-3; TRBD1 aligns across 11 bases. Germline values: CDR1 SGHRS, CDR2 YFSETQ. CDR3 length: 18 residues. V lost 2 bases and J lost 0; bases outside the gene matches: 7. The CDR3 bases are TGCGCCAGCAGCTTAGGGACAGGGGGGTCTCTCTCTGGAAACACCATATATTTT. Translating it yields CASSLGTGGSLSGNTIYF.

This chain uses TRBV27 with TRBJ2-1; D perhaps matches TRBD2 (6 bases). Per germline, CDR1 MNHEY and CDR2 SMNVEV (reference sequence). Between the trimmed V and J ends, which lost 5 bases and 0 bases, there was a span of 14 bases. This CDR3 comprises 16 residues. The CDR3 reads CASSRSSGRSYNEQFF. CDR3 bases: TGTGCCAGCAGTAGGTCCAGCGGGCGCTCCTACAATGAGCAGTTCTTC.